The 6 T cell receptor beta chains below all came from one sample that was sequenced in a study of T cells in Graves' hyperthyroidism and ophthalmopathy (dated by TCRdb to about 2019). The library was made by multiplex PCR. These reads were obtained on an Illumina HiSeq 2000. The TCR beta CDR3 regions were amplified from RNA transcripts. The first round of RT-PCR for the TCR CDR3 was performed with the HTBI primer set and the Qiagen OneStep RT-PCR kit. Using fastp at Q25 and MiXCR, TCRdb reprocessed the public reads and kept productive beta chains. CDR3 protein sequences are deduplicated, and each keeps its most common genes and DNA. The sample table shows 480,000 or so distinct CDR3 sequences, and approximately 48% are seen once. The ten largest clones represent 44% of the sample. The sample comprised peripheral blood or thyroid tissue (not recorded which). These receptors came from an adult woman with Graves' disease, either hyperthyroidism or ophthalmopathy (not recorded which).

This clonotype has only a few counts. The rearrangement joins TRBV2 to TRBJ2-5; TRBD1 is a possible D gene (5 bases). The V end lost 1 base, the J end lost 6 bases, and 9 bases lay between the germline ends. Germline loops: CDR1 SNHLY, CDR2 FYNNEI. The CDR3 spans 13 residues. The CDR3 region has the DNA TGTGCCAGCAGTGAAGGACAGCACCAGACCCAGTACTTC. Amino acids: CASSEGQHQTQYF.

V and J are TRBV29-1 and TRBJ1-4; tentatively, D is TRBD1 (5 bases). The length of the CDR3 is 13 residues. V shed 6 bases and J shed 8 bases, with 16 bases lying between them. Per germline, CDR1 SQVTM and CDR2 ANQGSEA. Written as DNA, the CDR3 is TGCAGCGTCGTTGGACACGCCGAGGAAAAACTGTTTTTT. This encodes CSVVGHAEEKLFF.

This chain uses TRBV6-1 with TRBJ1-1; no clear D gene. The CDR3 has 12 residues. Trimming removed 2 bases from V and 11 bases from J, with 12 bases in between. Germline V gene sequence: CDR1 MNHNS, CDR2 SASEGT. CDR3 bases: TGTGCCAGCAGTGAAAGGAGCCTCGGGGCTTTCTTT. Its translation: CASSERSLGAFF.

Remarks on this clonotype: Possible read error: a much larger clone is one base away. This chain links TRBV6-6 with TRBJ1-1; D is undetermined. The germline V gene encodes CDR1 MNHNY and CDR2 SVGAGI (reference sequence). V dropped 7 bases and J dropped 5 bases, with 14 bases sitting between them. The CDR3 extends over 13 amino acids. CDR3 nucleotide sequence: TGTGCCAGCACCAGTGGGTTTGGGACTGAAGCTTTCTTT. This translates into CASTSGFGTEAFF.

The J gene is TRBJ1-1, the V gene TRBV9; TRBD1 matches at 9 bases. V lost 0 bases and J lost 5; bases outside the gene matches: 5. The length of the CDR3 is 15 residues. From germline, CDR1 is SGDLS and CDR2 YYNGEE. As DNA, the CDR3 is TGTGCCAGCAGCGTAGAGGGAGGGACAGGGACTGAAGCTTTCTTT. It encodes CASSVEGGTGTEAFF.

This clonotype has ten or more counts. The V gene is TRBV5-1, the J gene TRBJ1-1; no reliable D call. The CDR3 has 15 residues. Deletions cut 4 bases from V and 0 bases from J, with 13 bases between. Looked up from germline, CDR1 is SGHRS and CDR2 is YFSETQ. The CDR3 is CASSPSGRLNTEAFF. The CDR3 DNA sequence: TGCGCCAGCAGCCCTTCCGGACGATTGAACACTGAAGCTTTCTTT.